This T cell receptor beta chain was captured in a study of a mutant IDH1 vaccine in newly diagnosed glioma. Study-level background: The start of vaccination came 4-6 weeks after radiotherapy alone, or with temozolomide cycles. Previous care, which was radiotherapy, temozolomide, or both, most often involved both. General study points: Variations in leading peripheral T cell clonotypes appeared to have no connection with pseudoprogression.

Trimming cost V 0 bases and J 4 bases; bases outside gene matches: 9. Looked up from germline, CDR1 is SGHRS and CDR2 is YFSETQ. The CDR3 length is 18 residues. About this clone itself: Its antigen is not known.

Data came from immunoSEQ multiplex PCR; TCRdb stores just in-frame clones and leaves some out. The repertoire includes around 33,000 clones, more than 75% of them detected once, and about 12% sits in the top ten. The time point here: week 47, end of study. With topical imiquimod, each dose of the vaccine consisted of 300 ug of mutant IDH1 20-mer peptide. The patients received vaccinations eight times, in weeks 1, 3, 5, 7, 11, 15, 19 and 23. V gene TRBV5-1 combines with J gene TRBJ2-1, with TRBD2 matching 11 bases. This material consisted of PBMCs, taken from a glioma patient whose treatment included an IDH1 peptide vaccine. This sequence was found in a woman in her twenties or thirties with glioma. CDR3 in DNA: TGCGCCAGCAGCTTGGATGGGGCTAGCGGGGGGTCATACAATGAGCAGTTCTTC. Translation gives CASSLDGASGGSYNEQFF.